This is a list of T cell receptor beta chains from one sample in a study of early T cells in non-severe SARS-CoV-2 infection. One entry per CDR3 protein, called by TCRdb with MiXCR from the 5' RACE reads. The table shows some 70,000 distinct CDR3 sequences, with 4.9% occurring only once. What was sequenced was whole blood. The source is an adult who was a healthcare worker with PCR-confirmed SARS-CoV-2 infection or an uninfected control (not recorded which). The CDR3 runs from the conserved cysteine through the conserved F or W. A D gene is named only where the DNA matches it firmly. Clone size appears in some rows only: once, few, many, or a class for an expanded clone.

D gene,J gene,clone size,V gene,CDR3 protein,CDR3 DNA
TRBD1,TRBJ1-4,NA,TRBV7-6,CASSPITGGVGTNEKLFF,TGTGCCAGCAGCCCTATCACAGGGGGCGTAGGTACTAATGAAAAACTGTTTTTT
NA,TRBJ2-1,few,TRBV5-8,CASSSQYNEQFF,TGTGCCAGCAGCTCCCAGTACAATGAGCAGTTCTTC
NA,TRBJ2-3,NA,TRBV20-1,CSALGASTDTQYF,TGCAGTGCTTTAGGGGCGAGCACAGATACGCAGTATTTT
TRBD1,TRBJ1-6,many,TRBV7-9,CASSLPGTGNSPLHF,TGTGCCAGCAGCTTACCTGGGACAGGGAACTCACCCCTCCACTTT
TRBD1,TRBJ1-2,many,TRBV14,CASSQFGTGNGYTF,TGTGCCAGCAGCCAATTCGGGACAGGGAATGGCTACACCTTC
NA,TRBJ2-6,many,TRBV9,CASSVAGFRGTGSGANVLTF,TGTGCCAGCAGCGTAGCGGGTTTTCGGGGTACGGGCTCTGGGGCCAACGTCCTGACTTTC
TRBD1,TRBJ2-7,NA,TRBV20-1,CSARRRDRGYEQYF,TGCAGTGCTAGGAGACGGGACAGGGGTTACGAGCAGTACTTC
NA,TRBJ1-3,few,TRBV20-1,CSAREWGAGRLNTIYF,TGCAGTGCTAGAGAATGGGGGGCAGGGCGGTTGAACACCATATATTTT
TRBD1,TRBJ1-6,few,TRBV3-1,CASSQGGGTGVSPLHF,TGTGCCAGCAGCCAAGGGGGAGGGACAGGGGTTTCACCCCTCCACTTT
TRBD1,TRBJ2-7,many,TRBV7-9,CASRRQGAGPYEQYF,TGTGCCAGCAGGCGACAGGGGGCCGGGCCCTACGAGCAGTACTTC
TRBD1,TRBJ1-1,many,TRBV20-1,CSAGTGRTEAFF,TGCAGTGCCGGGACAGGGAGAACTGAAGCTTTCTTT
TRBD1,TRBJ2-1,many,TRBV20-1,CSARDLRGRGDYEQFF,TGCAGTGCTAGAGATTTGAGGGGGCGCGGTGACTATGAGCAGTTCTTC
NA,TRBJ2-3,many,TRBV5-5,CASSWRSAGSTDTQYF,TGTGCCAGCAGCTGGCGGAGTGCGGGTAGCACAGATACGCAGTATTTT
TRBD1,TRBJ2-5,many,TRBV28,CASSPSGTVYETQYF,TGTGCCAGCAGTCCCTCCGGGACAGTCTACGAGACCCAGTACTTC
NA,TRBJ2-7,many,TRBV30,CAWSVGQGNHEQYF,TGTGCCTGGAGTGTTGGGCAGGGGAATCACGAGCAGTACTTC
TRBD1,TRBJ2-7,few,TRBV4-1,CASSQHRGADYEQYF,TGCGCCAGCAGCCAACACAGGGGGGCGGACTACGAGCAGTACTTC